A selection of T cell receptor beta chains follows, all from one sample in a study of cytomegalovirus exposure and HLA in healthy donors. Method: immunoSEQ multiplex PCR; TCRdb's copy keeps in-frame clones and lacks some. In the table there are about 120,000 clones, more than 75% of which are singletons. Sequencing was performed on PBMCs. Receptors were obtained from a woman under 30 in good health and CMV-seropositive. CDR3s include the opening cysteine and the closing phenylalanine or tryptophan. A D gene is named only where the DNA matches it firmly. Clone size is stated in some rows and not others, as once, few, many or a class when expanded.

-	few	TRBV7-9	TRBJ1-2	CASSLSAVHYGYTF	TGTGCCAGCAGCCTTTCGGCGGTTCACTATGGCTACACCTTC
TRBD1	-	TRBV4-3	TRBJ2-1	CASSRRTGFYSEQFF	TGCGCCAGCAGCCGCCGGACAGGGTTTTACAGTGAGCAGTTCTTC
-	-	TRBV5-1	TRBJ1-1	CASNDIARMNTEAFF	TGCGCCAGCAACGACATTGCCCGCATGAACACTGAAGCTTTCTTT
-	few	TRBV7-2	TRBJ2-7	CASSLVFYEQYF	TGTGCCAGCAGCTTAGTCTTCTACGAGCAGTACTTC
-	-	TRBV7-8	TRBJ2-2	CASNSDQDFNTGELFF	TGTGCCAGCAACTCCGACCAGGACTTTAACACCGGGGAGCTGTTTTTT
-	-	TRBV5-1	TRBJ1-2	CASSYSGDGYTF	TGCGCCAGCAGCTATTCAGGGGATGGCTACACCTTC
TRBD1	-	TRBV11-2	TRBJ1-2	CASSPGDSNYGYTF	TGTGCCAGCAGCCCAGGGGACAGTAACTATGGCTACACCTTC
-	once	TRBV29-1	TRBJ2-2	CSVAQGGTGELFF	TGCAGCGTTGCCCAGGGGGGCACCGGGGAGCTGTTTTTT
-	-	TRBV30	TRBJ2-6	CAWRRSGANVLTF	TGTGCCTGGAGGAGGTCTGGGGCCAACGTCCTGACTTTC
TRBD1	-	TRBV2	TRBJ2-1	CASRGQGARNEQFF	TGTGCCAGCAGGGGACAGGGGGCGCGCAATGAGCAGTTCTTC
TRBD2	-	TRBV2	TRBJ2-3	CASKRGATDTQYF	TGTGCCAGCAAGCGGGGGGCTACAGATACGCAGTATTTT
TRBD1	once	TRBV5-1	TRBJ2-7	CASSARTGEYYEQYF	TGCGCCAGCAGCGCAAGGACAGGAGAGTATTACGAGCAGTACTTC
-	-	TRBV10-3	TRBJ1-1	CAITRTGGNTEAFF	TGTGCCATCACCCGAACCGGGGGGAACACTGAAGCTTTCTTT
-	-	TRBV19	TRBJ1-1	CASSIKGGDTEAFF	TGTGCCAGTAGTATAAAAGGGGGAGACACTGAAGCTTTCTTT
-	-	TRBV4-3	TRBJ2-3	CASSQDRGTTGDTQYF	TGCGCCAGCAGCCAAGATCGAGGTACCACGGGGGATACGCAGTATTTT
TRBD2	-	TRBV4-2	TRBJ2-5	CASSQEAGTSGTETQYF	TGTGCCAGCAGCCAAGAAGCAGGGACTAGCGGGACAGAGACCCAGTACTTC
-	-	TRBV4-2	TRBJ2-7	CASSQEKTRDSSEQYF	TGTGCCAGCAGCCAAGAAAAAACCCGGGACTCCAGCGAGCAGTACTTC
-	-	TRBV29-1	TRBJ2-1	CSAGEWDNEQFF	TGCAGCGCCGGAGAGTGGGACAATGAGCAGTTCTTC
TRBD2	once	TRBV7-6	TRBJ2-5	CASSLAAGGLNEETQYF	TGTGCCAGCAGCTTAGCGGCGGGGGGGCTCAATGAAGAGACCCAGTACTTC
TRBD1	-	TRBV4-2	TRBJ1-1	CASSQDLVQGAVGTFF	TGTGCCAGCAGCCAAGATCTTGTACAGGGGGCGGTTGGAACTTTCTTT
TRBD2	-	TRBV19	TRBJ2-7	CASSIDLSLAVSYEQYF	TGTGCCAGTAGTATAGATCTGTCACTAGCGGTTTCCTACGAGCAGTACTTC
TRBD1	once	TRBV10-3	TRBJ2-7	CAISEGGPGTGNDYEQYF	TGTGCCATCAGTGAGGGGGGGCCCGGGACAGGGAATGACTACGAGCAGTACTTC
TRBD2	-	TRBV11-2	TRBJ2-2	CASSFPLAGGRGELFF	TGTGCCAGCAGCTTTCCCCTAGCGGGGGGGCGCGGGGAGCTGTTTTTT
TRBD1	-	TRBV9	TRBJ2-7	CASSPGRTGGHYEQYF	TGTGCCAGCAGCCCTGGGCGGACAGGGGGGCACTACGAGCAGTACTTC
TRBD1	-	TRBV5-1	TRBJ1-2	CASSSLEGARYGYTF	TGCGCCAGCAGCTCCCTAGAGGGGGCGAGGTATGGCTACACCTTC
-	-	TRBV5-1	TRBJ1-1	CASSLGEGFSGVTEAFF	TGCGCCAGCAGCTTGGGGGAGGGATTCAGTGGAGTCACTGAAGCTTTCTTT
-	-	TRBV10-2	TRBJ2-7	CASSDPGLVVGEQYF	TGCGCCAGCAGTGACCCGGGTCTCGTCGTGGGCGAGCAGTACTTC
-	-	TRBV10-3	TRBJ1-2	CAISEKGSNYGYTF	TGTGCCATCAGTGAAAAGGGGTCTAACTATGGCTACACCTTC
TRBD2	-	TRBV5-4	TRBJ2-3	CASSSYLAGGGADTQYF	TGTGCCAGCAGTTCGTATTTAGCGGGGGGGGGAGCAGATACGCAGTATTTT